A selection of T cell receptor beta chains follows, all from one sample in a study of cytomegalovirus exposure and HLA in healthy donors. TCRdb keeps only in-frame clones here, not all; method: immunoSEQ multiplex PCR. The profile shows 50,000 to 65,000 clones, roughly 94% of them singletons. Material for sequencing was PBMCs. The receptors originated from a young woman in good health and CMV-seropositive. The CDR3 runs from the conserved cysteine through the conserved F or W. D genes are given only for firm matches. Clone size is stated in some rows and not others, as once, few, many or a class when expanded.

D: NA; V: TRBV5-5; size: NA; J: TRBJ2-6; DNA: TGTGCCAGCAGCTTAGGGACACCTGGGGCCAACGTCCTGACTTTC; CDR3: CASSLGTPGANVLTF
D: TRBD1; V: TRBV27; size: NA; J: TRBJ2-7; DNA: TGTGCCAGCAGTTTATCAGGTTGGGACAGGGGGCTGAACGAGCAGTACTTC; CDR3: CASSLSGWDRGLNEQYF
D: NA; V: TRBV19; size: NA; J: TRBJ1-2; DNA: TGTGCCAGTAGTATAGGCACAACCTATGGCTACACCTTC; CDR3: CASSIGTTYGYTF
D: NA; V: TRBV9; size: NA; J: TRBJ1-1; DNA: TGTGCCAGCAGCCCCCAGACAGCCGCCACTGAAGCTTTCTTT; CDR3: CASSPQTAATEAFF
D: NA; V: TRBV2; size: NA; J: TRBJ2-1; DNA: TGTGCCAGCAATACCGGGACAAGCTCCTACAATGAGCAGTTCTTC; CDR3: CASNTGTSSYNEQFF
D: TRBD2; V: TRBV7-6; size: NA; J: TRBJ2-1; DNA: TGTGCCAGCAGCTTGGCCCGGGGGGGCCGTAATGAGCAGTTCTTC; CDR3: CASSLARGGRNEQFF
D: TRBD1; V: TRBV7-9; size: NA; J: TRBJ1-5; DNA: TGTGCCAGCAGCTTGACAGGGGATAGCAATCAGCCCCAGCATTTT; CDR3: CASSLTGDSNQPQHF
D: TRBD1; V: TRBV28; size: NA; J: TRBJ2-7; DNA: TGTGCCAGTAGGGACGGGACAGCTGGAAATACCTACGAGCAGTACTTC; CDR3: CASRDGTAGNTYEQYF
D: TRBD1; V: TRBV6-6; size: NA; J: TRBJ1-5; DNA: TGTGCCACCAGCCCGGGACAGTCTAATCAGCCCCAGCATTTT; CDR3: CATSPGQSNQPQHF
D: NA; V: TRBV29-1; size: once; J: TRBJ2-3; DNA: TGCAGCCTTACTAGTGGCGGGGCAGATACGCAGTATTTT; CDR3: CSLTSGGADTQYF